Sequencing of this T cell receptor (beta chain) was carried out in a study of cytomegalovirus exposure and HLA in healthy donors. Study results and limitations: One variant, a missense change in DCLRE1C, was linked in a later analysis to TCR beta V- and J-gene trimming. Most TCR beta V segments were productive about 87% or about 30% of the time in an earlier analysis. Cytomegalovirus-associated TCR beta chains were listed, numbering 150 to 200.

The PCR had 60 Vbeta and 13 Jbeta primers. The method was immunoSEQ multiplex PCR; TCRdb's version includes in-frame clones alone and lacks a portion of them. This sample has more than 95,000 clones, with about three quarters found just once. Comments on this clone: What it binds is unknown.

The CDR3 consists of 13 residues. The V and J ends lost 8 bases and 4 bases respectively, with 11 bases between them. The germline gives CDR1 SGHTA, CDR2 FQGNSA. Healthy donors of bone marrow made up the group. This chain uses TRBV7-2 with TRBJ2-2; TRBD1 is a possible D gene (5 bases). The sequenced material came from PBMCs. The clonotype originates from a woman in her thirties or forties in good health and CMV-seronegative. The CDR3 region is CASSFRATGELFF. In DNA, the CDR3 is TGTGCCAGCTCGTTCAGGGCCACCGGGGAGCTGTTTTTT.